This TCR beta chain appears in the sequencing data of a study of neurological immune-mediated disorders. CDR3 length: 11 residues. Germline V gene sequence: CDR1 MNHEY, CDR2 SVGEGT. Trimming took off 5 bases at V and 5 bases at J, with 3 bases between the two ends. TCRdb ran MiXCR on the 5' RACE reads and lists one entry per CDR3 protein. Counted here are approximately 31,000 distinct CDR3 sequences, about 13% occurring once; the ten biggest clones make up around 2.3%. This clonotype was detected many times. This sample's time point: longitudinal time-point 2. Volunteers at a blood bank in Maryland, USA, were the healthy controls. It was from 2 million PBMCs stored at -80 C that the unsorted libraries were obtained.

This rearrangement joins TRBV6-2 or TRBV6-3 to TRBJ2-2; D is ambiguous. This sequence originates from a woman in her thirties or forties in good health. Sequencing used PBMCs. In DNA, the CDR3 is TGTGCCAGCAGTACAACCGGGGAGCTGTTTTTT. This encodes CASSTTGELFF.